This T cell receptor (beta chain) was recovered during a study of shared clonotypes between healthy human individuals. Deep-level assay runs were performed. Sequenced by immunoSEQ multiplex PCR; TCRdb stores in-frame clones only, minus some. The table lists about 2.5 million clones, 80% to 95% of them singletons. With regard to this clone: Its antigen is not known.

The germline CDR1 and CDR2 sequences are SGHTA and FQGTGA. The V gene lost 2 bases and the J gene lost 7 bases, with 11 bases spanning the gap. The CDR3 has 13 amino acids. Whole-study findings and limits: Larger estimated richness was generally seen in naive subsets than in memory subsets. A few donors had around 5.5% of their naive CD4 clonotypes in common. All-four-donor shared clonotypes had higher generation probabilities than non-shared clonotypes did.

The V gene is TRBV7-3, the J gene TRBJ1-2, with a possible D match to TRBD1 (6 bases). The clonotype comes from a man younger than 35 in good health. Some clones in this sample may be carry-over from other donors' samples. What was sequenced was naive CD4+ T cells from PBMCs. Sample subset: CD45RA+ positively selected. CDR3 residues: CASSLSGAGGYTF. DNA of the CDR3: TGTGCCAGCAGCTTATCAGGGGCTGGTGGCTACACCTTC.